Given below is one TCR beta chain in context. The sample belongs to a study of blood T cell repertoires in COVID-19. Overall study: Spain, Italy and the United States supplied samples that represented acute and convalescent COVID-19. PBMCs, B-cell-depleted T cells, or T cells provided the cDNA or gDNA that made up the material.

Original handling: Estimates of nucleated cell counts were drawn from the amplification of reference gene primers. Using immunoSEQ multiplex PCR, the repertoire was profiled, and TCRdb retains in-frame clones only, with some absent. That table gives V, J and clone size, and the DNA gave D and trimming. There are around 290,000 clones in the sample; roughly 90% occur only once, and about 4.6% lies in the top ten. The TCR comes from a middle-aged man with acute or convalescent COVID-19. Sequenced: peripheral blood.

CDR3 region: CASSYLITGRPSPLHF. The DNA for the CDR3 is TGTGCCAGCAGTTACCTCATCACAGGACGGCCTTCACCCCTCCACTTT. The chain combines TRBV6-5 with TRBJ1-6, with D perhaps matching TRBD1 (5 bases). The germline V gene has CDR1 MNHEY and CDR2 SVGAGI. The CDR3 spans 16 residues. Trimming removed 2 bases at V and 9 bases at J, with 17 bases between.